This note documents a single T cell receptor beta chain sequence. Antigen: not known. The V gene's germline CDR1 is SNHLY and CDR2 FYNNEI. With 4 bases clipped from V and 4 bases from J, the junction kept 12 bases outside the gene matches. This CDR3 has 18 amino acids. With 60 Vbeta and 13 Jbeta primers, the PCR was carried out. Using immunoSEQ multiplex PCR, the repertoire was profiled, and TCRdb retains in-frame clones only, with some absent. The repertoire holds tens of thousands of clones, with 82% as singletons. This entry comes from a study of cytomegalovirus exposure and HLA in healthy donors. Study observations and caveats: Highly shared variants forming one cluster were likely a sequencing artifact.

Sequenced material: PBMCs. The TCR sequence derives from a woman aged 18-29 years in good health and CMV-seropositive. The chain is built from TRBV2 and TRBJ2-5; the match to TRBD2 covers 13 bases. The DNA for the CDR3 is TGTGCCAGCAGTGGGGGGGGAGGACTAGCGGGGGCCAGAGAGACCCAGTACTTC. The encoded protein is CASSGGGGLAGARETQYF.